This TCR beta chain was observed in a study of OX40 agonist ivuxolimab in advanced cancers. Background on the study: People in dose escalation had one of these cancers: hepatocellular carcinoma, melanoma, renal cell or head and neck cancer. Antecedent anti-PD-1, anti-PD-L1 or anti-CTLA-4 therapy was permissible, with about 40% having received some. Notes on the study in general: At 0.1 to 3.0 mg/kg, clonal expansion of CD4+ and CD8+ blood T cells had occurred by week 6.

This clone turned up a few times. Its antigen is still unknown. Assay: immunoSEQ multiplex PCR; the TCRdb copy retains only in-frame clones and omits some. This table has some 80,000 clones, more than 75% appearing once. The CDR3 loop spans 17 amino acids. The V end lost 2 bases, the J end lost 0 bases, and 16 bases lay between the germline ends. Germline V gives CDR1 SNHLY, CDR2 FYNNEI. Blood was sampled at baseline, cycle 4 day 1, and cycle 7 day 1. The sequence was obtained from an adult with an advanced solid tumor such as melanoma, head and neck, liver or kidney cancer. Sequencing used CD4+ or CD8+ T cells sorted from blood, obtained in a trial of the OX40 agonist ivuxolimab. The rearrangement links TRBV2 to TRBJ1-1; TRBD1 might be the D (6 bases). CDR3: CASSELKHAGVNTEAFF. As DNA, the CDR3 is TGTGCCAGCAGTGAACTCAAACACGCAGGGGTGAACACTGAAGCTTTCTTT.